This TCR beta chain is drawn from a study of cytomegalovirus exposure and HLA in healthy donors. CDR3 length: 13 amino acids. In germline, CDR1 is MNHEY, CDR2 SMNVEV (reference sequence). V dropped 3 bases and J dropped 8; count of bases not matched to a gene: 6. Amplification used 60 Vbeta primers and 13 Jbeta primers. Produced via immunoSEQ multiplex PCR; TCRdb's table is partial and in-frame only. The sample records about 190,000 clones, around 83% being singletons. J is TRBJ1-2 and V is TRBV27; TRBD1 matches at 7 bases. Sequencing was done on a sample of PBMCs. This clonotype was sampled from a man aged 35 to 55 in good health and CMV-seropositive. CDR3 nucleotide sequence: TGTGCCAGCAGTTTGTACAGGGGAATCGGCTACACCTTC. Translated, it gives CASSLYRGIGYTF.